These T cell receptor beta chains were read from a single sample in a study of blood T cell repertoires in COVID-19. The assay was immunoSEQ multiplex PCR, and TCRdb's table has in-frame clones only and misses some. The sample contains roughly 230,000 clones, about 86% of which appear only once. Sequenced input: peripheral blood. All receptors come from a middle-aged man with active or convalescent COVID-19. Each CDR3 is given with its conserved first and last residue. D genes are given only for firm matches.

j_gene	v_gene	d_gene	CDR3nt	CDR3aa
TRBJ1-2	TRBV2	TRBD1	TGTGCCAGCAGGGAGGACAGGGACGGAGGCTACACCTTC	CASREDRDGGYTF
TRBJ1-3	TRBV3-1/TRBV3-2	NA	TGTGCCAGCAGCTCGTGGGAGTGGACGATGGGAAACACCATATATTTT	CASSSWEWTMGNTIYF
TRBJ1-1	TRBV10-3	NA	TGTGCCATCAGTGAGTCGGCGGTGAACACTGAAGCTTTCTTT	CAISESAVNTEAFF
TRBJ1-5	TRBV4-3	TRBD1	TGCGCCAGCAGCCAAGGACAGGGAAGCGAGCCCCAGCATTTT	CASSQGQGSEPQHF
TRBJ1-1	TRBV3-1/TRBV3-2	NA	TGTGCCAGCAGCCAGAGTGACAGGTCGCGGACTGAAGCTTTCTTT	CASSQSDRSRTEAFF
TRBJ2-2	TRBV19	TRBD1	TGTGCCAGTAGTATTACAGGGGGCTCCGGGGAGCTGTTTTTT	CASSITGGSGELFF
TRBJ1-4	TRBV2	TRBD1	TGTGCCAGGAGGACAGGGAGTGGTGAAAAACTGTTTTTT	CARRTGSGEKLFF
TRBJ2-3	TRBV28	TRBD2	TGTGCCAGCACCGTGGGACTAGCGATTGCAGATACGCAGTATTTT	CASTVGLAIADTQYF
TRBJ1-1	TRBV5-1	TRBD1	TGCGCCAGCAGCTTGGCCGGGGCTGACAGGGGAATGAACACTGAAGCTTTCTTT	CASSLAGADRGMNTEAFF
TRBJ2-3	TRBV3-1/TRBV3-2	TRBD2	TGTGCCACCGGGACTAGCGGATACACAGATACGCAGTATTTT	CATGTSGYTDTQYF
TRBJ1-5	TRBV2	NA	TGTGCCAGCAGTGTGTCTCAGAGGAACAATCAGCCCCAGCATTTT	CASSVSQRNNQPQHF
TRBJ2-1	TRBV9	TRBD2	TGTGCCAGCAGCGTAGCCGGACTAGCGGGAGCGTATGAGCAGTTCTTC	CASSVAGLAGAYEQFF
TRBJ1-2	TRBV7-2	NA	TGTGCCAGCAGCTTAGCGACAGGAAACTATGGCTACACCTTC	CASSLATGNYGYTF
TRBJ2-7	TRBV30	NA	TGTGCCTGGAGTGTACGACAGCCTCCCTACGAGCAGTACTTC	CAWSVRQPPYEQYF